The sequence of this T cell receptor beta chain was determined in a study of cytomegalovirus exposure and HLA in healthy donors. The wider study: Among the approximately 400 donors who were genotyped, about 80% fell in the genetic ancestry cluster that is associated with self-reported Caucasian donors. The study's findings and limits: HLA alleles showed associations with 16,951 TCR beta sequences in a later analysis, at a 0.05 false discovery rate. Most TCR beta V segments were productive about 90% or about 30% of the time in an earlier analysis.

With regard to this clone: As yet, its antigen is unknown.

The PCR used 60 Vbeta and 13 Jbeta primers. Sequencing was performed with immunoSEQ multiplex PCR; in TCRdb, only in-frame clones are kept and a portion is missing. Of 200,000 or so clones listed, roughly 87% are singletons. This CDR3 has 13 amino acids. With 4 bases removed from V and 4 bases from J, the gap between germline ends came to 11 bases. The germline gives CDR1 MGHRA, CDR2 YSYEKL. The TCR was taken from a girl under three years old in good health and CMV-seronegative. The sample was PBMCs. The rearrangement uses TRBV4-1 and TRBJ2-7; a possible D gene is TRBD1 (5 bases). The CDR3 coding sequence is TGCGCCAGCAGCCTAGGGGATTTGTACGAGCAGTACTTC. Protein product: CASSLGDLYEQYF.